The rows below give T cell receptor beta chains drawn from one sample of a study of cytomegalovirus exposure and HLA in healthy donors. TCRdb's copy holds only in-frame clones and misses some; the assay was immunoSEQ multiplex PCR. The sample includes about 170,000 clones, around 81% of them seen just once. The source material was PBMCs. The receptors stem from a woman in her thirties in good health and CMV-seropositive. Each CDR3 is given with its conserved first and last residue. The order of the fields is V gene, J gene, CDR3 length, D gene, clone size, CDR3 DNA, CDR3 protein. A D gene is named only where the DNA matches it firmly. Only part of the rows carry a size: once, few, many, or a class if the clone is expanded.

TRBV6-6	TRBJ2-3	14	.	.	TGTGCCAGCAGTCCCGCGGGTAGCACAGATACGCAGTATTTT	CASSPAGSTDTQYF
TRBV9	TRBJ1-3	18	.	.	TGTGCCAGCAGCGTAGGGAGGGAGGGCTCAAGACCTGGAAACACCATATATTTT	CASSVGREGSRPGNTIYF
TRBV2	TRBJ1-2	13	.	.	TGTGCCAGCAGTGAAACAGGGTGGTATGGCTACACCTTC	CASSETGWYGYTF
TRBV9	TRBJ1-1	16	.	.	TGTGCCAGCAGCGTAGGTGCGGCAATATCGGACACTGAAGCTTTCTTT	CASSVGAAISDTEAFF
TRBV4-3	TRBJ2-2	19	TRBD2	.	TGCGCCAGCAGCCAAGTCTTACTCGCTAGCGGATTAAACACCGGGGAGCTGTTTTTT	CASSQVLLASGLNTGELFF
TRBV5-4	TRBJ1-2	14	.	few	TGTGCCAGCAGCTCCCTCGGAGGAGACTATGGCTACACCTTC	CASSSLGGDYGYTF
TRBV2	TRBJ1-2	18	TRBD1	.	TGTGCCAGCAACCCTTACGGCACTCTCCCGGGACAGCCTCATGGCTACACCTTC	CASNPYGTLPGQPHGYTF
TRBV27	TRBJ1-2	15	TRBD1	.	TGTGCCAGCAGTCGGGGGACAGGGGGCGTCTATGGCTACACCTTC	CASSRGTGGVYGYTF
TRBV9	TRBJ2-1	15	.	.	TGTGCCAGCAGCGGGGACGGGAGCAGTTACAATGAGCAGTTCTTC	CASSGDGSSYNEQFF
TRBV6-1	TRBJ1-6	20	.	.	TGTGCCAGCAGTGAACGGATCAGGGCCGAAGGAAGCTCCTATAATTCACCCCTCCACTTT	CASSERIRAEGSSYNSPLHF
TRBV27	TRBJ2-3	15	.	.	TGTGCCAGCAGTTTATCGGGCAGGCCGATTGATACGCAGTATTTT	CASSLSGRPIDTQYF
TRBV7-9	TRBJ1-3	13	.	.	TGTGCCAGCAGCTTTGGGGGCGGAAACACCATATATTTT	CASSFGGGNTIYF
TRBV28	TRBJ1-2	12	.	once	TGTGCCAGCAGTTTGTTAATAAATGGCTACACCTTC	CASSLLINGYTF
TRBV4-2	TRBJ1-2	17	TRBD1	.	TGTGCCAGCAGCCAGGCCGGGACAGGGGAAATTAACTATGGCTACACCTTC	CASSQAGTGEINYGYTF
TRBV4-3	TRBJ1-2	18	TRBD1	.	TGCGCCAGCAGCCACCCCCTTGGGGGACAGTCCTCTCCCTATGGCTACACCTTC	CASSHPLGGQSSPYGYTF
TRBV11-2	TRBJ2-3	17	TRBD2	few	TGTGCCAGCAGCCTTGAAGGGGGAGCGGGGGGCACAGATACGCAGTATTTT	CASSLEGGAGGTDTQYF
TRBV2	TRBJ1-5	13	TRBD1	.	TGTGCCAGCAGAGCGACAGGGAATCAGCCCCAGCATTTT	CASRATGNQPQHF
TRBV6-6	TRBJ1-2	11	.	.	TGTGCCAGCTCTAGAAGCTATGGCTACACCTTC	CASSRSYGYTF
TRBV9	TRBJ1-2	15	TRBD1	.	TGTGCCAGCACCCCACACAGGGGGATGAACTATGGCTACACCTTC	CASTPHRGMNYGYTF
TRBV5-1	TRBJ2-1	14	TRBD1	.	TGCGCCAGCAGCTTGGACAGGGGGGCGACTGAGCAGTTCTTC	CASSLDRGATEQFF
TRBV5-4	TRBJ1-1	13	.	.	TGTGCCAGCAGCATGACTAGTGGCACTGAAGCTTTCTTT	CASSMTSGTEAFF
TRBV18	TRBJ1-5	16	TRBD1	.	TGTGCCAGCTCAAAAGGGACAGGCGCCCTCAATCAGCCCCAGCATTTT	CASSKGTGALNQPQHF
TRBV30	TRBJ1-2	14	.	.	TGTGCCTGGAGTGTAAGGGGGGGGGACTATGGCTACACCTTC	CAWSVRGGDYGYTF
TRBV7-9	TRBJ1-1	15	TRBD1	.	TGTGCCAGCAGCTTATGGACAGGGGGCTCGACTGAAGCTTTCTTT	CASSLWTGGSTEAFF
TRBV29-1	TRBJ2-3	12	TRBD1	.	TGCAGCGTAGACAGGGGCACAGATACGCAGTATTTT	CSVDRGTDTQYF
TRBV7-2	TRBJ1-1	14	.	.	TGTGCCAGCAGCAACCCGGTCCCCGGGACTGAAGCTTTCTTT	CASSNPVPGTEAFF
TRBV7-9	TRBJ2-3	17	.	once	TGTGCCAGCAGCTTAGCTCAAGGGGGAGGGAAGGCAGATACGCAGTATTTT	CASSLAQGGGKADTQYF
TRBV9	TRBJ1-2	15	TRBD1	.	TGTGCCAGCAGCGTAGCTACGGGGACAGGGAACGGCTACACCTTC	CASSVATGTGNGYTF
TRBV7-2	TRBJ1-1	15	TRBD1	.	TGTGCCAGCAGCCCCCGTGCCAGGGGGCACACTGAAGCTTTCTTT	CASSPRARGHTEAFF
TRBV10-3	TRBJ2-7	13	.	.	TGTGCCATCAGTGAGGTAGCCGGGAGCGAGCAGTACTTC	CAISEVAGSEQYF
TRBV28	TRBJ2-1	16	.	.	TGTGCCAGCGGCCCTCTCGGCAGGGGGGTCAGGAATGAGCAGTTCTTC	CASGPLGRGVRNEQFF
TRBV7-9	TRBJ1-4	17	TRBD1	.	TGTGCCAGCAGCTTAAGGGACAGGGGGCGACCGGGTGAAAAACTGTTTTTT	CASSLRDRGRPGEKLFF
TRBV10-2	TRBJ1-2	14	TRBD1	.	TGCGCCAGCAGTTCTACAGGGGGGCACTATGGCTACACCTTC	CASSSTGGHYGYTF
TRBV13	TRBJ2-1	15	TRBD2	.	TGTGCCAGCAGCCTTAGCGGGGGGTCCTACAATGAGCAGTTCTTC	CASSLSGGSYNEQFF
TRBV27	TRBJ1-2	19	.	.	TGTGCCAGCAGTCCCGGCCTCGGAAGGCCGCCCTTTTTTAACTATGGCCACACCTTC	CASSPGLGRPPFFNYGHTF
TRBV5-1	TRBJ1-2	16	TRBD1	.	TGCGCCAGCAGCTCCATCGGGACAGGGTCGGTAGATGGCTACACCTTC	CASSSIGTGSVDGYTF
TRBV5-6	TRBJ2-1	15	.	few	TGTGCCAGCAGCTTGGTAGGGAGGTCCTACAATGAGCAGTTCTTC	CASSLVGRSYNEQFF
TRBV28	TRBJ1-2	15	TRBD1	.	TGTGCCAGCAGTTTGTTGCCGACAGGGGACTATGGCTACACCTTC	CASSLLPTGDYGYTF
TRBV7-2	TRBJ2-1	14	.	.	TGTGCCAGCATCCAGGGTTGGGGTAACAATGAGCAGTTCTTC	CASIQGWGNNEQFF
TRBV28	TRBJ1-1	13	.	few	TGTGCCAGCAGCCGAGACCCGTTGAGAGGAGCTTTCTTT	CASSRDPLRGAFF
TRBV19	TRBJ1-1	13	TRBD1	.	TGTGCCAGTAGTAAGGGGGCAAGAACTGAAGCTTTCTTT	CASSKGARTEAFF
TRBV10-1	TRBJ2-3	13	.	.	TGCGCCACCAGCAGGGGCCGGGAAGATACGCAGTATTTT	CATSRGREDTQYF
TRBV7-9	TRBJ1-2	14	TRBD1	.	TGTGCCAGCCCCAGGGAAGGGGGCGACTATGGCTACACCTTC	CASPREGGDYGYTF
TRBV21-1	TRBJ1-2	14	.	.	TGTGCCAGCAGCAAAGCCGACAGGGTTAAGGGCTACACCTTC	CASSKADRVKGYTF
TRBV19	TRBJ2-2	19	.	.	TGTGCCAGTAGTACTAGAAGGGGTAGGCAGGGCCCATATACCGGGGAGCTGTTTTTT	CASSTRRGRQGPYTGELFF
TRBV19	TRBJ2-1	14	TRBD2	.	TGTGCCAGTAGTGTTGCGGGGGGGTTCCATGAGCAGTTCTTC	CASSVAGGFHEQFF
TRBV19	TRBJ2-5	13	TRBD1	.	TGTGCCAGTAGTTTGGACAGGGAGGAGACCCAGTACTTC	CASSLDREETQYF
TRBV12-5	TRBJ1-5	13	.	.	TGTGCTAGTGCTCTGGGGGGAAATCAGCCCCAGCATTTT	CASALGGNQPQHF
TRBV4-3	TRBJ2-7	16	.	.	TGCGCCAGCAGCCAAGTCACGGGGATGAGCTCCTACGAGCAGTACTTC	CASSQVTGMSSYEQYF
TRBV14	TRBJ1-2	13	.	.	TGTGCCAGCAGTCCCAACGTCGGGAGCGGCTACACCTTC	CASSPNVGSGYTF
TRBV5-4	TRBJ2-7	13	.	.	TGTGCCAGCAGCCCGCCTACCTCCTACGAGCAGTACTTC	CASSPPTSYEQYF
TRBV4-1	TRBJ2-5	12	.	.	TGCGCCAGCAGCCAACGCGGGGAGACCCAGTACTTC	CASSQRGETQYF
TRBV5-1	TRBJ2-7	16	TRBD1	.	TGCGCCAGCAGCTCCGGACAGGGTGGGATAACCTACGAGCAGTACTTC	CASSSGQGGITYEQYF